This T cell receptor (beta chain) was captured by sequencing in a study of beta chain features in type 1 diabetes. Study outcomes and limitations: Type 1 diabetes patients had moderately but significantly shorter TCRB CDR3s in all four CD4+ subsets.

Sequenced material consisted of expressed TCRB transcripts (all of the isolated RNA was reverse transcribed). Measured with immunoSEQ multiplex PCR; TCRdb has only the in-frame clones, and not every one. The sample shows tens of thousands of clones, around half of them seen only once. Comment on this clone: Its antigen is not identified.

The TCR sequence derives from a woman between 40 and 50 years old with type 1 diabetes. The sequencing input was Tregs from blood.

CDR3: CASSLAQGNEKLFF. The CDR3 DNA follows: TGTGCCAGCAGTTTGGCGCAGGGTAATGAAAAACTGTTTTTT. The chain recombines TRBV28 with TRBJ1-4, with D perhaps TRBD1 (5 bases). There are 14 residues in the CDR3. Deletions cut 3 bases from V and 4 bases from J, with 9 bases between. Germline-derived CDR1 and CDR2 are MDHEN and SYDVKM.